This note documents a single TCR beta chain sequence. The antigen remains undetermined. This record belongs to a study of graft-versus-host responses after intestinal transplantation. Study in general: All recipients got anti-thymocyte globulin induction, then tacrolimus and steroids for three to four years.

The CDR3 spans 14 residues. V lost 3 bases to trimming and J lost 4 bases, with 11 bases between them. From germline, CDR1 is SGHTA and CDR2 FQGNSA. Clones were sequenced by immunoSEQ multiplex PCR, and TCRdb holds only the in-frame ones, with some missing. The data hold fewer than 55,000 clones, with approximately 96% observed a single time. The sequences come from unstimulated CD8+ T cells sorted from spleen or lymph node cells, collected before transplant. This TCR was recovered from a human donor who was the organ donor for an intestinal transplant. The genes are TRBV7-2 and TRBJ2-3; perhaps TRBD1 as D (6 bases). CDR3 region: CASSFTTGADTQYF. DNA of the CDR3: TGTGCCAGCAGCTTCACGACAGGAGCAGATACGCAGTATTTT.